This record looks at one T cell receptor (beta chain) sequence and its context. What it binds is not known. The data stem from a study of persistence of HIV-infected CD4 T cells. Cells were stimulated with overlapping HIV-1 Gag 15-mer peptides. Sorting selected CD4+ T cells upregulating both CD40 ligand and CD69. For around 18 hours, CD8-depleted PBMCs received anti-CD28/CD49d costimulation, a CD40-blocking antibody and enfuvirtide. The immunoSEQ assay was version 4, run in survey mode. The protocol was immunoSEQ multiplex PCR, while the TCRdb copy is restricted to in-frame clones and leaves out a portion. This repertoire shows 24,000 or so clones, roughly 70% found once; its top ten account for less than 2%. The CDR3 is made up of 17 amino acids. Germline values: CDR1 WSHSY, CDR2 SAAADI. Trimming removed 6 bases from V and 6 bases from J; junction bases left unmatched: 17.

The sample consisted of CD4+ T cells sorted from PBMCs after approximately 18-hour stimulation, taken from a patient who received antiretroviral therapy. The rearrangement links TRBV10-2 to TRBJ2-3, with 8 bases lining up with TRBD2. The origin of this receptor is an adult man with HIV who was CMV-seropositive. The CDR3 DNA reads TGCGCCAGCAGGAGCGGGGGAATTTTAGGACCCTTGGATACGCAGTATTTT. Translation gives CASRSGGILGPLDTQYF.